The next 24 T cell receptor beta chains were all read from a single sample in a study of cytomegalovirus exposure and HLA in healthy donors. Profiling relied on immunoSEQ multiplex PCR, and the TCRdb table lists in-frame clones only, not all of them. Among fewer than 90,000 clones, approximately 84% were seen once, and the ten largest hold over 10%. Sequencing was carried out using PBMCs. The receptors shown here come from a woman younger than 30 in good health and CMV-seropositive.

The rearrangement uses TRBV5-1 and TRBJ1-6, with TRBD1 matching 11 bases. Germline CDR1 SGHRS, CDR2 YFSETQ. This CDR3 has 15 amino acids. Trimming at V came to 0 bases and at J to 8 bases, leaving 1 base not matched to a gene. This chain's CDR3 is CASSLEGQGDSPLHF. The CDR3 coding sequence is TGCGCCAGCAGCTTGGAGGGACAGGGGGATTCACCCCTCCACTTT.

This rearrangement joins TRBV5-4 to TRBJ2-7; possibly TRBD1 for D (5 bases). The ends were cut back, 4 bases at V and 1 base at J, with 9 bases in the middle. Per germline, CDR1 SGHNT and CDR2 YYREEE (reference sequence). The CDR3 has 13 amino acids. The CDR3 DNA reads as TGTGCCAGCAGCATTACAGGATCCTACGAGCAGTACTTC. Protein product: CASSITGSYEQYF.

The chain joins TRBV27 to TRBJ1-5; D is ambiguous. Germline V CDR1 and CDR2: MNHEY, SMNVEV (reference sequence). The V end lost 0 bases, the J end lost 7 bases, and 10 bases lay between the germline ends. There are 14 residues in the CDR3. CDR3 in DNA: TGTGCCAGCAGTTTATCCACAGCCACACAGCCCCAGCATTTT. Its protein product is CASSLSTATQPQHF.

The CDR3 region is CASSFRVGDNSPLHF. The CDR3 DNA reads as TGTGCCAGCAGCTTTCGGGTAGGAGATAATTCACCCCTCCACTTT. V is TRBV7-2 and J is TRBJ1-6; D ambiguous. The length of the CDR3 is 15 residues. V gave up 3 bases and J gave up 5 bases, with 11 bases separating them. Germline V gene lookup returns CDR1 SGHTA and CDR2 FQGNSA.

V gene TRBV13 combines with J gene TRBJ1-5; weak D call: TRBD1 (6 bases). The CDR3 is 13 residues long. Deletions cut 3 bases from V and 5 bases from J, with 8 bases between. Germline lookup yields CDR1 PRHDT and CDR2 FYEKMQ (reference sequence). CDR3 nucleotides: TGTGCCAGCAGCTTGGGGGCCTATCAGCCCCAGCATTTT. It codes for CASSLGAYQPQHF.

V is TRBV19 and J is TRBJ1-1, with D perhaps TRBD1 (5 bases). Trimming stripped 5 bases from V and 4 bases from J, with 20 bases between. CDR1 is LNHDA, CDR2 SQIVND, per germline (reference sequence). There are 16 residues in the CDR3. CDR3 coding DNA: TGTGCCAGTAGTCGCGACAGTTCCCCGGAGAGCACTGAAGCTTTCTTT. It encodes CASSRDSSPESTEAFF.

The table lists this clone with a few counts. The chain combines TRBV9 with TRBJ2-7, with a weak D call TRBD2 (5 bases). The CDR3 sequence is 14 residues long. Germline values: CDR1 SGDLS, CDR2 YYNGEE. Trimming removed 0 bases at V and 3 bases at J, with 10 bases between. The CDR3 reads CASSVGTGIYEQYF. The CDR3 DNA is TGTGCCAGCAGCGTAGGGACTGGTATCTACGAGCAGTACTTC.

V usage is TRBV10-3 and J usage is TRBJ1-5; D is unresolved. This CDR3 is built from 15 residues. Germline values: CDR1 ENHRY, CDR2 SYGVKD. V was trimmed by 0 bases and J by 2 bases, leaving 8 bases between them. The CDR3 DNA is TGTGCCATCAGTGAGTCGAGGGATGGCAATCAGCCCCAGCATTTT. Its protein is CAISESRDGNQPQHF.

V and J are TRBV28 and TRBJ1-1; no firm D call. The CDR3 covers 14 residues. Per the germline V gene, CDR1 is MDHEN and CDR2 is SYDVKM. V shed 5 bases and J shed 0 bases, with 10 bases lying between them. DNA for the CDR3: TGTGCCAGCAGTCCAACAAACATGAACACTGAAGCTTTCTTT. This sequence encodes CASSPTNMNTEAFF.

The CDR3 protein is CASSLGAGTGGVGSYNSPLHF. The CDR3 region has the DNA TGTGCCAGCAGCTTAGGGGCCGGGACAGGGGGCGTAGGCTCCTATAATTCACCCCTCCACTTT. This chain joins TRBV7-8 and TRBJ1-6, with 12 positions matching TRBD1. This CDR3 region has 21 residues. Germline values: CDR1 SGHVS, CDR2 FQNEAQ. Germline trimming cut 1 base from V and 0 bases from J; bases unmatched to any gene: 10.

V usage is TRBV7-9 and J usage is TRBJ1-1; 12 bases match TRBD1. After removal of 5 bases from V and 5 bases from J, the junction contained 6 bases not matched to a gene. This CDR3 is 15 amino acids long. The germline V gene encodes CDR1 SEHNR and CDR2 FQNEAQ (reference sequence). The CDR3: CASSGDRGPGTEAFF. The CDR3 bases are TGTGCCAGCAGCGGGGACAGGGGGCCGGGGACTGAAGCTTTCTTT.

This CDR3 reads CSVGDEVNQPQHF. The CDR3 DNA sequence: TGCAGCGTGGGAGACGAAGTCAATCAGCCCCAGCATTTT. This rearrangement joins TRBV29-1 to TRBJ1-5; D unresolved. The germline V gene has CDR1 SQVTM and CDR2 ANQGSEA. CDR3 length: 13 amino acids. V was pared by 6 bases and J by 3 bases, with 12 bases between.

The rearrangement links TRBV27 to TRBJ2-2, with 8 nucleotides matching TRBD1. The CDR3 is made up of 16 amino acids. V lost 0 bases, J lost 3 bases, and 3 bases stayed unmatched. CDR1 is MNHEY and CDR2 is SMNVEV in the germline V gene (reference sequence). The CDR3 nucleotides are TGTGCCAGCAGTTTATCCCGGACAGGGTACACCGGGGAGCTGTTTTTT. Its protein product is CASSLSRTGYTGELFF.

There are a few counts of this clone. The rearrangement links TRBV28 to TRBJ1-6, with D unresolved. This CDR3 spans 17 amino acids. The germline V gene has CDR1 MDHEN and CDR2 SYDVKM. Trimming removed 6 bases at V and 10 bases at J, with 25 bases between. CDR3 nucleotides: TGTGCCAGCAGCCTTGCGACTGAACCGACTATCGGGTCACCCCTCCACTTT. Amino acids: CASSLATEPTIGSPLHF.

The V call is TRBV7-2, the J call TRBJ1-2; D is ambiguous. V gave up 2 bases and J gave up 8 bases, with 15 bases separating them. The germline CDR1 and CDR2 sequences are SGHTA and FQGNSA. The length of the CDR3 is 14 residues. CDR3 nucleotides: TGTGCCAGCAGCTTATTACGGATCCCCGGGGGCTACACCTTC. Its translation: CASSLLRIPGGYTF. Full variable domain (rest looked up from reference TRBV7-2 and TRBJ1-2): GAGVSQSPSNKVTEKGKDVELRCDPISGHTALYWYRQSLGQGLEFLIYFQGNSAPDKSGLPSDRFSAERTGGSVSTLTIQRTQQEDSAVYLCASSLLRIPGGYTFGSGTRLTVV.

This chain connects TRBV7-2 to TRBJ2-1, with a tentative D call TRBD2 (5 bases). The CDR3 loop spans 15 amino acids. V lost 7 bases, J lost 8 bases, and 21 bases lay in between. Germline V gene lookup returns CDR1 SGHTA and CDR2 FQGNSA. CDR3 protein: CASTRDYLAVDEQFF. DNA of the CDR3: TGTGCCAGCACCCGAGACTACCTTGCAGTAGATGAGCAGTTCTTC.

In nucleotides, the CDR3 is TGTGCCAGCAGTTCAACAAATACCTACGAGCAGTACTTC. Translated, it gives CASSSTNTYEQYF. V and J are TRBV27 and TRBJ2-7, with D unclear. The CDR3 has 13 residues. Germline V gene lookup returns CDR1 MNHEY and CDR2 SMNVEV (reference sequence). V was cut by 4 bases and J by 2 bases, with 9 bases left in between.

The V call is TRBV7-6, the J call TRBJ1-1; 9 nucleotides line up with TRBD1. Germline trimming cut 4 bases from V and 2 bases from J; bases unmatched to any gene: 14. Germline-derived CDR1 and CDR2 are SGHVS and FNYEAQ. The CDR3 is 18 residues long. The CDR3 spells CASSSDPLWTGVNTEAFF. CDR3 coding DNA: TGTGCCAGCAGCTCCGATCCACTTTGGACAGGGGTAAACACTGAAGCTTTCTTT.

This chain links TRBV6-1 with TRBJ2-7; TRBD1 aligns across 7 bases. The CDR3 has 14 amino acids. J lost 3 bases, V lost 6 bases, and 8 bases had no gene match. Germline assignment: CDR1 MNHNS and CDR2 SASEGT. CDR3 residues: CASSLRQGYYEQYF. The CDR3 nucleotides read TGTGCCAGCAGCCTTAGACAGGGATACTACGAGCAGTACTTC.

This chain connects TRBV11-2 to TRBJ2-5, with 7 nucleotides matching TRBD1. The V gene's germline CDR1 is SGHAT and CDR2 FQNNGV. This CDR3 comprises 15 residues. V trimming: 5 bases; J trimming: 0 bases; junction bases outside the gene matches: 6. The CDR3 nucleotides are TGTGCCAGCAGCCCGGGACAGAACCACCAAGAGACCCAGTACTTC. Its translation is CASSPGQNHQETQYF.

The chain couples TRBV2 to TRBJ2-5; 9 positions agree with TRBD2. The CDR3 extends over 18 amino acids. Trimming cost V 4 bases and J 0 bases; bases outside gene matches: 12. Germline loops: CDR1 SNHLY, CDR2 FYNNEI. This chain's CDR3 is CASSVRGGASKYQETQYF. For the CDR3, the DNA is TGTGCCAGCAGTGTCCGCGGGGGGGCCTCAAAGTACCAAGAGACCCAGTACTTC. Drawing the rest from reference TRBV2 and TRBJ2-5, the complete variable domain is EPEVTQTPSHQVTQMGQEVILRCVPISNHLYFYWYRQILGQKVEFLVSFYNNEISEKSEIFDDQFSVERPDGSNFTLKIRSTKLEDSAMYFCASSVRGGASKYQETQYFGPGTRLLVL.

The chain couples TRBV28 to TRBJ1-1, with 9 bases identical to TRBD1. Trimming took 4 bases from V and 1 from J; bases not matched to a gene: 4. CDR1 and CDR2 (germline): MDHEN, SYDVKM. The CDR3 covers 15 residues. CDR3 region: CASSSQTGGNTEAFF. CDR3 DNA: TGTGCCAGCAGTTCCCAGACAGGGGGGAACACTGAAGCTTTCTTT.

The chain recombines TRBV28 with TRBJ2-2; weak D call: TRBD2 (6 bases). Looked up from germline, CDR1 is MDHEN and CDR2 is SYDVKM. This CDR3 is 16 amino acids long. The V and J ends lost 5 bases and 6 bases respectively, with 19 bases between them. CDR3 amino acids: CASSPRGAGRSGELFF. Here the CDR3 DNA reads TGTGCCAGCAGTCCCCGTGGGGCAGGGAGGTCCGGGGAGCTGTTTTTT.

This rearrangement joins TRBV28 to TRBJ1-4; 11 positions agree with TRBD1. After removal of 5 bases from V and 7 bases from J, the junction contained 12 bases not matched to a gene. The CDR3 runs 17 residues. In germline, CDR1 is MDHEN, CDR2 SYDVKM. CDR3 coding DNA: TGTGCCAGCAGTCCAGGAGGACAGGGGGCGCGCGGTGAAAAACTGTTTTTT. Its protein product is CASSPGGQGARGEKLFF.